This T cell receptor (beta chain) is from a study of T cell repertoires in cytomegalovirus infection. Whole-study context: Newly reported HLA-C-restricted and thoroughly characterized HLA-B-restricted CMV epitopes were employed. Shared public TCR beta signatures pointed to both CMV infection and a matching HLA type. Study-wide results and caveats: The study identified carriers of CMV plus the relevant HLA from cumulative public TCR beta family frequency.

CDR3 length equals 14 residues. The ends were cut back, 5 bases at V and 3 bases at J, with 14 bases in the middle. CDR1 is MNHGY and CDR2 is SAAAGT in the germline V gene. This clonotype occurred a few times. Its target is unknown. TCRdb re-called the reads with MiXCR, one entry per CDR3 protein. The sample lists about 160,000 distinct CDR3 sequences; about a fifth were seen once. The chain has TRBV6-8 and TRBJ2-7; weak D call: TRBD1 (5 bases). The starting material was CD8+ T cells from cultured PBMCs, obtained from culture after CMV antigen stimulation. The clonotype originates from a human donor in good health (CMV status not recorded). Some clones in this sample may be carry-over from other donors' samples. The CDR3 DNA reads TGTGCCAGCAGTCAAACAGGTTCTTTCTACGAGCAGTACTTC. Protein: CASSQTGSFYEQYF.